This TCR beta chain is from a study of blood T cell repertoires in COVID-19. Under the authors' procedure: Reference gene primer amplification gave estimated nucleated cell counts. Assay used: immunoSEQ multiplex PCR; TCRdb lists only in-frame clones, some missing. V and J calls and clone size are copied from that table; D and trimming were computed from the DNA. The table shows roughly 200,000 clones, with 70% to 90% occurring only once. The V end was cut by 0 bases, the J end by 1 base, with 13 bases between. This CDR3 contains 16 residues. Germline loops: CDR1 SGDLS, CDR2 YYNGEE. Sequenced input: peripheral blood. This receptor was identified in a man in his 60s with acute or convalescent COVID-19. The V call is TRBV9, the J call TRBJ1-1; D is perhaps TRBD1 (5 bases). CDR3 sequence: CASSVDPVGGNTEAFF. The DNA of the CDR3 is TGTGCCAGCAGCGTAGACCCGGTGGGGGGGAACACTGAAGCTTTCTTT. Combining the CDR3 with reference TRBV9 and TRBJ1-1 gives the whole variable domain DSGVTQTPKHLITATGQRVTLRCSPRSGDLSVYWYQQSLDQGLQFLIQYYNGEERAKGNILERFSAQQFPDLHSELNLSSLELGDSALYFCASSVDPVGGNTEAFFGQGTRLTVV.